The next 8 T cell receptor beta chains were all read from a single sample in a study of cytomegalovirus exposure and HLA in healthy donors. In the PCR, 60 Vbeta and 13 Jbeta primers were used. Repertoires were generated with immunoSEQ multiplex PCR, while TCRdb's copy carries only in-frame clones and drops some. The data contain over 150,000 clones, approximately 70% of them singletons. The sequenced sample consisted of PBMCs. The origin of the receptors is a woman aged 25 to 39 in good health and CMV-seropositive.

This clone was recorded once. The chain couples TRBV5-1 to TRBJ2-1, with 13 bases aligning to TRBD2. The CDR3 length is 16 residues. Germline CDR1 SGHRS, CDR2 YFSETQ. The junction had 11 bases not matched to a gene; V was cut back by 5 bases and J by 9 bases. CDR3 coding DNA: TGCGCCAGCAGTACCACCCCGGGACTAGCGGGACCTGAGCAGTTCTTC. This codes for CASSTTPGLAGPEQFF.

This chain uses TRBV18 with TRBJ1-2; tentative D call: TRBD1 (5 bases). The CDR3 extends over 17 amino acids. Germline CDR1 reads KGHSH; CDR2 reads LQKENI. V dropped 3 bases and J dropped 2 bases, with 19 bases sitting between them. The DNA of the CDR3 is TGTGCCAGCTCACCCCCCCTGCGGGGGACGTCCAACTATGGCTACACCTTC. It yields the protein CASSPPLRGTSNYGYTF.

The chain uses TRBV28 and TRBJ1-5; 9 bases are shared with TRBD1. Per the germline V gene, CDR1 is MDHEN and CDR2 is SYDVKM. The ends lost 5 bases at V and 2 bases at J; junction bases unmatched: 7. The CDR3 has 16 amino acids. The CDR3 sequence is CASSPLGQGRNQPQHF. In DNA, the CDR3 is TGTGCCAGCAGTCCCCTCGGACAGGGGCGCAATCAGCCCCAGCATTTT. The whole variable domain, filled in from reference TRBV28 and TRBJ1-5, reads DVKVTQSSRYLVKRTGEKVFLECVQDMDHENMFWYRQDPGLGLRLIYFSYDVKMKEKGDIPEGYSVSREKKERFSLILESASTNQTSMYLCASSPLGQGRNQPQHFGDGTRLSIL.

The chain uses TRBV28 and TRBJ2-7; 7 bases align to TRBD1. CDR3 length: 15 amino acids. V shed 4 bases, J shed 3 bases, and the junction held 9 bases outside the gene matches. CDR1 is MDHEN and CDR2 is SYDVKM in the germline V gene. The CDR3 DNA reads as TGTGCCAGCAGTTCAACTGGGACAGCTTTCTACGAGCAGTACTTC. The encoded protein is CASSSTGTAFYEQYF.

The rearrangement uses TRBV13 and TRBJ2-7; 9 bases line up with TRBD2. V shed 5 bases, J shed 4 bases, and the junction held 18 bases outside the gene matches. Germline V CDR1 and CDR2: PRHDT, FYEKMQ (reference sequence). CDR3 length: 18 residues. CDR3 in amino acids: CASSPQGLREGPGYEQYF. CDR3 bases: TGTGCCAGCAGCCCCCAGGGGTTGCGGGAGGGCCCCGGATACGAGCAGTACTTC.

The chain uses TRBV29-1 and TRBJ2-7; 13 positions match TRBD2. The CDR3 extends over 15 amino acids. The germline V gene encodes CDR1 SQVTM and CDR2 ANQGSEA. Trimming removed 4 bases from V and 5 bases from J; junction bases left unmatched: 8. The CDR3 protein is CSVGKRTSGSNEQYF. The CDR3 region has the DNA TGCAGCGTTGGGAAAAGGACTAGCGGGAGCAACGAGCAGTACTTC.

This sequence joins TRBV9 and TRBJ2-5; 8 bases line up with TRBD2. CDR3 size: 13 residues. Germline V gene lookup returns CDR1 SGDLS and CDR2 YYNGEE. V shed 6 bases and J 5 bases; nucleotides not matched to a gene: 6. The DNA for the CDR3 is TGTGCCAGCAAGGCAGCGGGAGACGAGACCCAGTACTTC. Amino acids: CASKAAGDETQYF.

The chain combines TRBV5-4 with TRBJ1-1, with TRBD1 identical over 9 bases. The CDR3 extends over 15 amino acids. The germline CDR1 and CDR2 sequences are SGHNT and YYREEE (reference sequence). The ends lost 3 bases at V and 8 bases at J; junction bases unmatched: 11. The CDR3 nucleotides read TGTGCCAGCAGCTCACCGGGACAGGGTGTAATCGAAGCTTTCTTT. It is translated as CASSSPGQGVIEAFF. Complete variable domain (other parts from reference TRBV5-4 and TRBJ1-1): ETGVTQSPTHLIKTRGQQVTLRCSSQSGHNTVSWYQQALGQGPQFIFQYYREEENGRGNFPPRFSGLQFPNYSSELNVNALELDDSALYLCASSSPGQGVIEAFFGQGTRLTVV.